This T cell receptor (beta chain) was sequenced in a study of T cell responses to AZD1222 COVID-19 vaccine. The CDR3 consists of 15 residues. Unmatched junction bases numbered 9, after V lost 5 bases and J lost 5 bases. CDR1 is MNHEY and CDR2 is SVGAGI in the germline V gene. The protocol was immunoSEQ multiplex PCR, while the TCRdb copy is restricted to in-frame clones and leaves out a portion. The sample has approximately 90,000 clones; over 70% are singletons. Study-wide results and caveats: Sampled repertoires all dated from after the peak T cell response. Baseline serostatus was positive in only a handful of AZD1222 recipients. The study found Spike-specific TCR breadth and depth rose after two AZD1222 doses. The donors showed a predominance of white British ancestry and of females, with possible underestimation of clonal diversity.

As regards this clone: What it recognizes is unknown.

The clonotype comes from an adult in good health. The gene calls are TRBV6-5 and TRBJ1-2; 9 bases are a match to TRBD1. The sequenced sample was peripheral blood, obtained on day 0 of AZD1222 vaccination. CDR3 residues: CASSPGDRDWYGYTF. The DNA for the CDR3 is TGTGCCAGCAGTCCCGGGGACAGGGATTGGTATGGCTACACCTTC.